Presented here are 25 T cell receptor beta chains from one specimen sequenced in a study of shared T cell receptors in the human thymus. Method: immunoSEQ multiplex PCR; TCRdb's copy keeps in-frame clones and lacks some. The repertoire holds over 650,000 clones, with around 87% as singletons. The same specimen was also included in a second study, on human thymus T cells.

Specimen: thymocytes. The receptors stem from a boy under two years old with a congenital heart defect.

CDR3 sequence reads: CASSLVGPDTSYEQYF. The DNA for the CDR3 is TGTGCCAGCAGCTTGGTCGGCCCGGACACATCCTACGAGCAGTACTTC. The V call is TRBV5-5, the J call TRBJ2-7; a possible D gene is TRBD1 (5 bases). Germline loops: CDR1 SGHKS, CDR2 YYEKEE (reference sequence). The CDR3 extends over 16 amino acids. Between the trimmed V and J ends, which lost 0 bases and 1 base, there was a span of 14 bases.

The CDR3 coding sequence is TGTGCCAGCAGCGTAGACGGGGGTACAGATACGCAGTATTTT. Its translation: CASSVDGGTDTQYF. The V call is TRBV9, the J call TRBJ2-3, with D perhaps matching TRBD2 (6 bases). The germline gives CDR1 SGDLS, CDR2 YYNGEE. V was clipped by 0 bases and J by 3 bases, with 8 bases between them. The CDR3 consists of 14 residues.

This chain uses TRBV5-6 with TRBJ1-4; no clear D gene. Germline V gives CDR1 SGHDT, CDR2 YYEEEE. Trimming removed 5 bases at V and 6 bases at J, with 17 bases between. The CDR3 loop spans 15 amino acids. This CDR3 is CASSPAETVDEKLFF. The CDR3 nucleotides are TGTGCCAGCAGTCCCGCGGAGACGGTGGATGAAAAACTGTTTTTT.

The chain is built from TRBV6-1 and TRBJ1-4, with D maybe TRBD1 (6 bases). The CDR3 totals 20 residues. Trimming took off 0 bases at V and 2 bases at J, with 22 bases between the two ends. Germline CDR1 and CDR2: MNHNS and SASEGT. The CDR3 sequence: CASSEAVGHYGVVTNEKLFF. The CDR3 DNA is TGTGCCAGCAGTGAAGCGGTGGGACATTATGGGGTGGTTACTAATGAAAAACTGTTTTTT.

V usage is TRBV5-5 and J usage is TRBJ1-5; possible D gene TRBD1, 5 bases. V was cut by 2 bases and J by 3 bases, with 12 bases left in between. This CDR3 is built from 15 residues. CDR1 SGHKS and CDR2 YYEKEE come from the germline V gene (reference sequence). CDR3 sequence reads: CASSLLFRANQPQHF. The CDR3, as DNA: TGTGCCAGCAGCTTACTCTTCAGGGCCAATCAGCCCCAGCATTTT.

The chain combines TRBV10-3 with TRBJ2-7, with TRBD1 identical over 8 bases. Germline V gene sequence: CDR1 ENHRY, CDR2 SYGVKD. The trim removed 7 bases at V and 4 bases at J, leaving 6 bases unmatched. The length of the CDR3 is 13 residues. CDR3 in DNA: TGTGCCATCATGAGACAGGGGCAATACGAGCAGTACTTC. It yields the protein CAIMRQGQYEQYF.

This chain links TRBV5-1 with TRBJ2-3; weak D call: TRBD2 (7 bases). CDR3 length: 13 amino acids. V was trimmed by 4 bases and J by 4 bases, leaving 10 bases between them. The germline V gene has CDR1 SGHRS and CDR2 YFSETQ. The CDR3 nucleotides read TGCGCCAGCAGCAGGGGGGGAGCAGATACGCAGTATTTT. Protein: CASSRGGADTQYF.

This chain connects TRBV12-5 to TRBJ2-2; TRBD1 agrees at 8 bases. Germline CDR1 reads LGHNT; CDR2 reads FRNRAP. The CDR3 contains 14 residues. Trimming took 6 bases from V and 5 from J; bases not matched to a gene: 5. CDR3 bases: TGTGCTAGTGGGGCAGGGGGCTTAACCGGGGAGCTGTTTTTT. It specifies CASGAGGLTGELFF.

This chain uses TRBV5-1 with TRBJ2-5; D unresolved. Trimming left V 1 base short and J 3 bases short, with 7 bases between. The CDR3 runs to 13 residues. CDR1 SGHRS and CDR2 YFSETQ come from the germline V gene. In DNA, the CDR3 is TGCGCCAGCAGCTTGTCCCAGAAAGAGACCCAGTACTTC. Its protein product is CASSLSQKETQYF.

The gene calls are TRBV9 and TRBJ2-7; perhaps TRBD1 as D (6 bases). Germline-derived CDR1 and CDR2 are SGDLS and YYNGEE. The CDR3 runs 14 residues. The germline V and J ends were trimmed by 0 bases and 3 bases, with 10 bases remaining between them. CDR3 protein: CASSVGAGVYEQYF. As DNA, the CDR3 is TGTGCCAGCAGCGTAGGGGCAGGGGTCTACGAGCAGTACTTC.

The chain recombines TRBV19 with TRBJ2-1; 9 bases are shared with TRBD2. Trimming removed 5 bases from V and 14 bases from J; junction bases left unmatched: 13. Looked up from germline, CDR1 is LNHDA and CDR2 is SQIVND (reference sequence). The length of the CDR3 is 14 residues. The CDR3 reads CASSPTGTSRPEFF. For the CDR3, the DNA is TGTGCCAGTAGTCCTACAGGGACTAGCCGGCCGGAGTTCTTC.

This sequence joins TRBV4-3 and TRBJ2-7; D perhaps matches TRBD2 (6 bases). Trimming shortened V by 0 bases and J by 1 base, and 13 bases separated the two germline ends. This CDR3 region has 16 residues. The germline V gene has CDR1 LGHNA and CDR2 YSLEER. The CDR3, as DNA: TGCGCCAGCAGCCAAGAGAAGGGGACTTCATCCTACGAGCAGTACTTC. This translates into CASSQEKGTSSYEQYF.

In this sample, this clone turned up once. The V call is TRBV15, the J call TRBJ2-1; 9 positions match TRBD2. CDR1 is LNHNV, CDR2 YYDKDF, per germline (reference sequence). There are 14 residues in the CDR3. The junction had 4 bases not matched to a gene; V was cut back by 7 bases and J by 3 bases. CDR3 protein: CATTSGGLYNEQFF. The CDR3 DNA follows: TGTGCCACCACCAGCGGGGGGCTCTACAATGAGCAGTTCTTC.

CDR3 nucleotide sequence: TGTGCCAGCAGGCCAGAGGCTAGCGGGGACACAGATACGCAGTATTTT. Protein: CASRPEASGDTDTQYF. This chain connects TRBV7-2 to TRBJ2-3; TRBD2 matches at 9 bases. Looked up from germline, CDR1 is SGHTA and CDR2 is FQGNSA. V dropped 6 bases and J dropped 2; count of bases not matched to a gene: 9. This CDR3 comprises 16 residues.

The chain couples TRBV29-1 to TRBJ2-5; TRBD1 matches 11 bases. Germline V CDR1 and CDR2: SQVTM, ANQGSEA. V lost 2 bases and J lost 0; bases outside the gene matches: 8. This CDR3 has 17 residues. The CDR3 here is CSVERRGQGGYQETQYF. The DNA for the CDR3 is TGCAGCGTTGAAAGGCGGGGACAGGGGGGTTACCAAGAGACCCAGTACTTC.

V is TRBV19 and J is TRBJ2-1; 9 positions match TRBD1. Germline CDR1 and CDR2: LNHDA and SQIVND (reference sequence). Unmatched junction bases numbered 18, after V lost 0 bases and J lost 0 bases. This CDR3 is 22 amino acids long. In DNA, the CDR3 is TGTGCCAGTAGTATAGAGGGATTTAGGGACAGGGCTAAATCTAGCTCCTACAATGAGCAGTTCTTC. Its translation is CASSIEGFRDRAKSSSYNEQFF.

J is TRBJ2-5 and V is TRBV13; D is perhaps TRBD2 (6 bases). The CDR3 contains 14 residues. V shed 1 base and J shed 3 bases, with 9 bases lying between them. Germline values: CDR1 PRHDT, CDR2 FYEKMQ (reference sequence). The CDR3 region has the DNA TGTGCCAGCAGCTTAGCCCAGCGGGAAGAGACCCAGTACTTC. Its translation is CASSLAQREETQYF. The full variable domain, with the rest looked up from reference TRBV13 and TRBJ2-5, is AAGVIQSPRHLIKEKRETATLKCYPIPRHDTVYWYQQGPGQDPQFLISFYEKMQSDKGSIPDRFSAQQFSDYHSELNMSSLELGDSALYFCASSLAQREETQYFGPGTRLLVL.

This sequence joins TRBV15 and TRBJ2-5; D possibly corresponds to TRBD2 (6 bases). V shed 0 bases and J shed 7 bases, with 33 bases lying between them. Per the germline V gene, CDR1 is LNHNV and CDR2 is YYDKDF (reference sequence). CDR3 size: 21 residues. The CDR3 region is CATSRDTPWAGKRPLRWTQYF. Written as DNA, the CDR3 is TGTGCCACCAGCAGAGATACCCCATGGGCGGGGAAACGGCCTCTTCGTTGGACCCAGTACTTC.

This clone occurred a few times. V gene TRBV19 combines with J gene TRBJ2-2; 10 bases agree with TRBD1. Germline CDR1 reads LNHDA; CDR2 reads SQIVND (reference sequence). The CDR3 totals 18 residues. J lost 0 bases, V lost 5 bases, and 9 bases had no gene match. CDR3 bases: TGTGCCAGTAGTGTGCCCCGGGACAGGGGCCCGAACACCGGGGAGCTGTTTTTT. Translating it yields CASSVPRDRGPNTGELFF.

This chain uses TRBV9 with TRBJ2-7; 8 nucleotides align to TRBD1. The CDR3 totals 14 residues. With 0 bases clipped from V and 5 bases from J, the junction kept 4 bases outside the gene matches. The germline V gene encodes CDR1 SGDLS and CDR2 YYNGEE. In nucleotides, the CDR3 is TGTGCCAGCAGCGTAGCAGGGGGCTCACACGAGCAGTACTTC. Protein: CASSVAGGSHEQYF. Together with reference TRBV9 and TRBJ2-7, the CDR3 gives the full variable domain: DSGVTQTPKHLITATGQRVTLRCSPRSGDLSVYWYQQSLDQGLQFLIQYYNGEERAKGNILERFSAQQFPDLHSELNLSSLELGDSALYFCASSVAGGSHEQYFGPGTRLTVT.

The rearrangement uses TRBV29-1 and TRBJ2-3; TRBD2 is a possible D gene (6 bases). CDR3 length equals 13 residues. Trimming pared 4 bases from V and 2 bases from J, leaving 10 bases between. Germline V gene sequence: CDR1 SQVTM, CDR2 ANQGSEA. CDR3 in amino acids: CSVGAGFTDTQYF. CDR3 DNA: TGCAGCGTTGGTGCGGGGTTCACAGATACGCAGTATTTT.

This clone was seen a few times. The chain uses TRBV11-2 and TRBJ2-3; D gene ambiguous. The CDR3 consists of 17 residues. Germline V gene sequence: CDR1 SGHAT, CDR2 FQNNGV. The V gene lost 0 bases and the J gene lost 2 bases, with 15 bases spanning the gap. The CDR3 DNA reads TGTGCCAGCAGCTTAGAGTCCCGGGTAGACCACACAGATACGCAGTATTTT. This gives the protein CASSLESRVDHTDTQYF.

This chain connects TRBV12-2 to TRBJ2-1; the D call TRBD2 from the table was never checked on the DNA. TRBV12-2 is flagged as a pseudogene. This CDR3 spans 14 amino acids. This chain's CDR3 is CASRPGLARDEQFF. The DNA of the CDR3 is TGTGCAAGTCGCCCCGGACTAGCACGGGATGAGCAGTTCTTC.

In this sample, this clone turned up a few times. This CDR3 reads CASSQDKSGGAFNYGYTF. The CDR3 nucleotides are TGCGCCAGCAGCCAAGATAAGTCGGGAGGGGCCTTTAACTATGGCTACACCTTC. The V gene is TRBV4-1, the J gene TRBJ1-2; tentatively, D is TRBD1 (5 bases). CDR1 is MGHRA and CDR2 is YSYEKL in the germline V gene. There are 18 residues in the CDR3. The V gene lost 0 bases and the J gene lost 1 base, with 18 bases spanning the gap.

The chain uses TRBV29-1 and TRBJ2-7; 7 bases are shared with TRBD2. With 6 bases clipped from V and 3 bases from J, the junction kept 8 bases outside the gene matches. The germline V gene has CDR1 SQVTM and CDR2 ANQGSEA. This CDR3 is built from 13 residues. The CDR3 bases are TGCAGCGTCAGTGGACTAGGGGACTACGAGCAGTACTTC. Protein product: CSVSGLGDYEQYF.